Listed here are 30 T cell receptor beta chains from one sample, sequenced in a study of blood T cell repertoires in COVID-19. Clones were sequenced by immunoSEQ multiplex PCR, and TCRdb holds only the in-frame ones, with some missing. The repertoire includes approximately 93,000 clones, less than 85% of them detected once, and 3.5% to 4% sits in the top ten. Sequences were obtained from peripheral blood. These receptor sequences come from a man in his 70s with COVID-19, enrolled during active disease.

V and J are TRBV15 and TRBJ1-4; D is perhaps TRBD1 (5 bases). CDR3 length: 14 amino acids. Germline-derived CDR1 and CDR2 are LNHNV and YYDKDF (reference sequence). V was clipped by 0 bases and J by 10 bases, with 12 bases between them. The CDR3 nucleotides read TGTGCCACCAGCAGAGATCGGCAGGGCGCAAAACTGTTTTTT. As protein: CATSRDRQGAKLFF.

V usage is TRBV6-1 and J usage is TRBJ1-2, with 8 nucleotides matching TRBD1. Per germline, CDR1 MNHNS and CDR2 SASEGT. The CDR3 consists of 14 residues. J lost 5 bases, V lost 6 bases, and 8 bases had no gene match. The CDR3 DNA follows: TGTGCCAGCAGCTTCGACAGGGGTGGGTATGGCTACACCTTC. Protein product: CASSFDRGGYGYTF.

The rearrangement joins TRBV14 to TRBJ1-1; D possibly corresponds to TRBD1 (6 bases). V lost 8 bases and J lost 1, with 14 bases in between. Germline lookup yields CDR1 SGHDN and CDR2 FVKESK. CDR3 length: 14 amino acids. In DNA, the CDR3 is TGTGCCAGCTCCTCGGGACAAAGGAACACTGAAGCTTTCTTT. Translating it yields CASSSGQRNTEAFF.

V and J are TRBV6-5 and TRBJ2-5, with unresolved D. CDR1 and CDR2 from the germline V gene are MNHEY and SVGAGI. Trimming pared 2 bases from V and 5 bases from J, leaving 9 bases between. This CDR3 is 13 amino acids long. For the CDR3, the DNA is TGTGCCAGCAGTTACCCCGGGTCGGAGACCCAGTACTTC. Its translation: CASSYPGSETQYF.

V usage is TRBV28 and J usage is TRBJ2-5; 11 bases are shared with TRBD2. CDR3 length equals 18 residues. Germline V gene lookup returns CDR1 MDHEN and CDR2 SYDVKM. V shed 3 bases, J shed 4 bases, and the junction held 13 bases outside the gene matches. The CDR3 coding sequence is TGTGCCAGCAGTTTTTTGGGGACTAGCGGAAAGGTGGGAGAGACCCAGTACTTC. Its protein product is CASSFLGTSGKVGETQYF.

The V and J genes are TRBV28 and TRBJ1-3; the D is unclear. Germline V lookup: CDR1 MDHEN, CDR2 SYDVKM. The length of the CDR3 is 14 residues. V was clipped by 1 base and J by 1 base, with 5 bases between them. CDR3 DNA sequence: TGTGCCAGCAGTTTATCAGGTTCTGGAAACACCATATATTTT. This codes for CASSLSGSGNTIYF.

The chain combines TRBV28 with TRBJ1-2; 9 bases are shared with TRBD1. There are 13 residues in the CDR3. The V and J ends lost 5 bases and 7 bases, in that order; junction bases with no gene match: 5. Germline assignment: CDR1 MDHEN and CDR2 SYDVKM. Here the CDR3 reads CASSKGTGIGYTF. The CDR3 DNA sequence: TGTGCCAGCAGTAAAGGGACAGGGATTGGCTACACCTTC.

This chain connects TRBV19 to TRBJ1-4; 7 bases agree with TRBD1. The trim removed 5 bases at V and 10 bases at J, leaving 16 bases unmatched. Germline V gene sequence: CDR1 LNHDA, CDR2 SQIVND (reference sequence). The CDR3 totals 16 residues. CDR3 region: CASSFIGQVGGGKLFF. Written as DNA, the CDR3 is TGTGCCAGTAGTTTTATTGGACAGGTCGGAGGGGGAAAACTGTTTTTT.

The J gene is TRBJ1-5, the V gene TRBV9; D unresolved. The CDR3 spans 11 residues. V gave up 2 bases and J gave up 11 bases, with 8 bases separating them. Germline-derived CDR1 and CDR2 are SGDLS and YYNGEE. The CDR3 DNA reads TGTGCCAGCAGCGTGCCCCAGGCCCAGCATTTT. Translating it yields CASSVPQAQHF.

The chain recombines TRBV18 with TRBJ2-7; 15 bases match TRBD2. The V segment lost 6 bases and the J segment 2 bases; nucleotides outside the gene matches: 8. Germline V gene sequence: CDR1 KGHSH, CDR2 LQKENI. The length of the CDR3 is 17 residues. CDR3: CASSTPGLAGGPYEQYF. The DNA for the CDR3 is TGTGCCAGCTCCACCCCCGGACTAGCGGGAGGGCCCTACGAGCAGTACTTC.

This clone was seen once. The chain couples TRBV5-1 to TRBJ1-1, with 11 nucleotides matching TRBD1. CDR1 is SGHRS and CDR2 is YFSETQ in the germline V gene. The J segment lost 3 bases and the V segment lost 5 bases, leaving 9 bases of the junction unmatched. The CDR3 sequence is 16 residues long. As DNA, the CDR3 is TGCGCCAGCAGATCCGGACAGGGGGCCGGGGACACTGAAGCTTTCTTT. It codes for CASRSGQGAGDTEAFF.

This clone was recorded at least ten times. The chain links TRBV20-1 to TRBJ1-1, with a tentative D call TRBD1 (5 bases). The CDR3 contains 11 residues. Germline CDR1 DFQATT, CDR2 SNEGSKA (reference sequence). V shed 6 bases and J shed 4 bases, with 9 bases lying between them. The CDR3 DNA follows: TGCAGTGCCGACGGGGGCACTGAAGCTTTCTTT. It yields the protein CSADGGTEAFF.

This clone was seen a handful of times. The chain is built from TRBV3-1 (or the pseudogene TRBV3-2) and TRBJ2-7; no firm D call. The CDR3 sequence is 15 residues long. V lost 1 base and J lost 4, with 14 bases in between. Germline V gene lookup returns CDR1 LGHDT and CDR2 YNNKEL (reference sequence). DNA of the CDR3: TGTGCCAGCAGCCAAGTAGCTGGCGGCTTTTACGAGCAGTACTTC. Amino acid sequence: CASSQVAGGFYEQYF.

The chain recombines TRBV19 with TRBJ2-3; TRBD2 might be the D (6 bases). The germline V gene encodes CDR1 LNHDA and CDR2 SQIVND (reference sequence). Trimming cost V 5 bases and J 2 bases, with 11 bases left between them. The CDR3 loop spans 14 amino acids. The CDR3 region is CASSFGGVTDTQYF. DNA for the CDR3: TGTGCCAGTAGTTTCGGCGGGGTCACAGATACGCAGTATTTT. Combining the CDR3 with reference TRBV19 and TRBJ2-3 gives the whole variable domain DGGITQSPKYLFRKEGQNVTLSCEQNLNHDAMYWYRQDPGQGLRLIYYSQIVNDFQKGDIAEGYSVSREKKESFPLTVTSAQKNPTAFYLCASSFGGVTDTQYFGPGTRLTVL.

The CDR3 nucleotides are TGTGCCAGCAGAACGGCTAGCGGTAGAGAGAAGTTCTTC. This encodes CASRTASGREKFF. The rearrangement uses TRBV7-8 and TRBJ2-1; TRBD2 matches at 7 bases. V lost 6 bases to trimming and J lost 14 bases; unmatched junction nucleotides: 13. Germline lookup yields CDR1 SGHVS and CDR2 FQNEAQ. CDR3 length: 13 residues.

The rearrangement uses TRBV7-9 and TRBJ2-7; D is unclear. CDR3 size: 13 residues. CDR1 and CDR2 from the germline V gene are SEHNR and FQNEAQ (reference sequence). V was pared by 0 bases and J by 5 bases, with 8 bases between. CDR3 amino acids: CASSLAGENEQYF. The CDR3, as DNA: TGTGCCAGCAGCTTAGCCGGAGAGAACGAGCAGTACTTC.

The V and J genes are TRBV27 and TRBJ1-4, with a possible D match to TRBD1 (5 bases). V lost 2 bases to trimming and J lost 0 bases, with 7 bases between them. Germline CDR1 is MNHEY and CDR2 is SMNVEV (reference sequence). The CDR3 totals 15 residues. This CDR3 reads CASSLGASTNEKLFF. The CDR3 region has the DNA TGTGCCAGCAGTTTAGGGGCTTCAACTAATGAAAAACTGTTTTTT. The whole variable domain, remainder taken from reference TRBV27 and TRBJ1-4, is EAQVTQNPRYLITVTGKKLTVTCSQNMNHEYMSWYRQDPGLGLRQIYYSMNVEVTDKGDVPEGYKVSRKEKRNFPLILESPSPNQTSLYFCASSLGASTNEKLFFGSGTQLSVL.

The chain employs TRBV6-4 and TRBJ1-2; 7 nucleotides agree with TRBD1. This CDR3 spans 15 amino acids. Germline V gene lookup returns CDR1 MRHNA and CDR2 SNTAGT. The junction had 11 bases not matched to a gene; V was cut back by 6 bases and J by 4 bases. The CDR3 region has the DNA TGTGCCAGCAGCCCAACCCCGGGACAGTTCTATGGCTACACCTTC. Translating gives CASSPTPGQFYGYTF.

This chain joins TRBV28 and TRBJ1-5, with 8 bases lining up with TRBD1. The CDR3 runs to 15 residues. Trimming at V came to 5 bases and at J to 0 bases, leaving 3 bases not matched to a gene. Germline loops: CDR1 MDHEN, CDR2 SYDVKM. The CDR3 sequence is CASSRQGSSNQPQHF. In nucleotides, the CDR3 is TGTGCCAGCAGTCGACAGGGGTCTAGCAATCAGCCCCAGCATTTT.

This clone was seen a few times. The chain joins TRBV28 to TRBJ1-1; D gene uncertain. The germline V gene encodes CDR1 MDHEN and CDR2 SYDVKM. CDR3 length equals 13 residues. With 2 bases removed from V and 1 base from J, the gap between germline ends came to 5 bases. Written as DNA, the CDR3 is TGTGCCAGCAGTTTACGAGAGAACACTGAAGCTTTCTTT. Its translation is CASSLRENTEAFF.

This chain connects TRBV7-9 to TRBJ2-2; D possibly corresponds to TRBD2 (5 bases). The CDR3 extends over 15 amino acids. Germline CDR1 reads SEHNR; CDR2 reads FQNEAQ (reference sequence). Trimming shortened V by 5 bases and J by 5 bases, and 15 bases separated the two germline ends. CDR3 sequence (DNA): TGTGCCAGCAGCCCACTGGACTGGAAAACCGGGGAGCTGTTTTTT. This gives the protein CASSPLDWKTGELFF.

The rearrangement uses TRBV5-6 and TRBJ2-1; D gene uncertain. Germline V gene data show CDR1 as SGHDT and CDR2 as YYEEEE. V was cut by 0 bases and J by 5 bases, with 6 bases left in between. The CDR3 length is 13 residues. The CDR3 region is CASSLVGDNEQFF. CDR3 nucleotide sequence: TGTGCCAGCAGCTTGGTAGGAGACAATGAGCAGTTCTTC.

This clone was detected ten times or more. This chain joins TRBV30 and TRBJ2-7, with 9 bases identical to TRBD1. In germline, CDR1 is GTSNPN, CDR2 SVGIG (reference sequence). The junction had 4 bases not matched to a gene; V was cut back by 2 bases and J by 2 bases. This CDR3 has 14 amino acids. The CDR3 DNA is TGTGCCTGGAGTAGGGACAGGGAAGCCTACGAGCAGTACTTC. Its protein product is CAWSRDREAYEQYF. Variable domain in full (rest from reference TRBV30 and TRBJ2-7): SQTIHQWPATLVQPVGSPLSLECTVEGTSNPNLYWYRQAAGRGLQLLFYSVGIGQISSEVPQNLSASRPQDRQFILSSKKLLLSDSGFYLCAWSRDREAYEQYFGPGTRLTVT.

The chain couples TRBV28 to TRBJ2-1, with 14 nucleotides matching TRBD2. This CDR3 region has 17 residues. V dropped 5 bases and J dropped 7; count of bases not matched to a gene: 10. Germline values: CDR1 MDHEN, CDR2 SYDVKM. The CDR3 reads CASSGTSGGPTGNEQFF. DNA for the CDR3: TGTGCCAGCAGTGGGACTAGCGGGGGCCCCACAGGGAATGAGCAGTTCTTC.

The rearrangement links TRBV5-6 to TRBJ2-7; possibly TRBD1 for D (6 bases). Germline CDR1 and CDR2: SGHDT and YYEEEE. Trimming pared 3 bases from V and 5 bases from J, leaving 18 bases between. CDR3 length: 15 amino acids. The chain's CDR3 is CASSSTDRFGNEQYF. The CDR3 DNA reads as TGTGCCAGCAGCTCAACGGACAGATTCGGGAACGAGCAGTACTTC.

The rearrangement links TRBV28 to TRBJ1-1; D uncertain. The V end lost 2 bases, the J end lost 1 base, and 8 bases lay between the germline ends. Looked up from germline, CDR1 is MDHEN and CDR2 is SYDVKM. The CDR3 has 14 amino acids. CDR3 residues: CASSLSQKNTEAFF. The CDR3 DNA sequence: TGTGCCAGCAGTTTAAGTCAGAAGAACACTGAAGCTTTCTTT.

This chain joins TRBV4-1 and TRBJ1-2; the D gene is possibly TRBD1 (5 bases). The CDR3 totals 13 residues. The V gene lost 1 base and the J gene lost 4 bases, with 7 bases spanning the gap. In germline, CDR1 is MGHRA, CDR2 YSYEKL. The CDR3 protein is CASSQVQGYGYTF. Here the CDR3 DNA reads TGCGCCAGCAGCCAAGTCCAGGGCTATGGCTACACCTTC.

The chain carries TRBV5-1 and TRBJ1-5, with TRBD1 matching over 10 bases. After removal of 4 bases from V and 8 bases from J, the junction contained 12 bases not matched to a gene. This CDR3 comprises 16 residues. Germline CDR1 reads SGHRS; CDR2 reads YFSETQ. CDR3 in amino acids: CASSPLGGQGMEPQHF. The CDR3 DNA reads TGCGCCAGCAGCCCCTTAGGGGGACAGGGGATGGAGCCCCAGCATTTT.

V and J are TRBV11-1 and TRBJ2-1; D possibly corresponds to TRBD2 (7 bases). V was shortened by 1 base and J by 9 bases, with 10 bases between the two germline ends. CDR3 length: 13 residues. Germline assignment: CDR1 SGHAT and CDR2 FQDESV (reference sequence). The CDR3 region has the DNA TGTGCCAGCAGCTTAGAAGGGGGGGCTGAGCAGTTCTTC. Amino acids: CASSLEGGAEQFF.

The rearrangement links TRBV11-3 to TRBJ2-1; possibly TRBD2 for D (5 bases). This CDR3 has 15 amino acids. Germline V lookup: CDR1 SGHNT, CDR2 YENEEA. With 5 bases removed from V and 0 bases from J, the gap between germline ends came to 11 bases. The CDR3 coding sequence is TGTGCCAGCAGCCTTAGCGTGAGCTCCTACAATGAGCAGTTCTTC. Amino acid sequence: CASSLSVSSYNEQFF.